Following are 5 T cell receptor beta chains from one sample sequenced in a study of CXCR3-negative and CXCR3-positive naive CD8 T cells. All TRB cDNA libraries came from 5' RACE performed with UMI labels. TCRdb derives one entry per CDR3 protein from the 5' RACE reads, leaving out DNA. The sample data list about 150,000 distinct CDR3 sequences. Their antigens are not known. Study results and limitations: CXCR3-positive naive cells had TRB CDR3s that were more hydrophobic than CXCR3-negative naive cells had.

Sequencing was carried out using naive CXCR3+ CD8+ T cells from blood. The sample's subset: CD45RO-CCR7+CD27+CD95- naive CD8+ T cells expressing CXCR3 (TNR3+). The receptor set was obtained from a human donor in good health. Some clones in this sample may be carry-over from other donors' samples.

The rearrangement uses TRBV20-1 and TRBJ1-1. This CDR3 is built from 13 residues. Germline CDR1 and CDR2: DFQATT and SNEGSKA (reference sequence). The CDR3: CSARLWGATEAFF.

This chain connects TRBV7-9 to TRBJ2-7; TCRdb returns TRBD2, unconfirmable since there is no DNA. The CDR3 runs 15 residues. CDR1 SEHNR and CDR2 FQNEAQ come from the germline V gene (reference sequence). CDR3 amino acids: CASSQLQLPSYEQYF.

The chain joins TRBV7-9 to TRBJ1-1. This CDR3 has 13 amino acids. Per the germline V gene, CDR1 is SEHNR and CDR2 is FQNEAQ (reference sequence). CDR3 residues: CASSHGLNTEAFF.

CDR3 residues: CSVPNGSAPNSNQPQHF. This chain uses TRBV29-1 with TRBJ1-5. This CDR3 has 17 amino acids. CDR1 is SQVTM and CDR2 is ANQGSEA in the germline V gene.

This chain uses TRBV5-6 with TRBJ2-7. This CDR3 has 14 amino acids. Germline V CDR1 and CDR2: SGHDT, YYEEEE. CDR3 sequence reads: CASSLVRNPNEQYF.